The 29 T cell receptor beta chains below come from one sample, sequenced in a study of long-term antiretroviral therapy in people with HIV. The immunoSEQ assay was v3.0, run at survey level. Sequencing was performed with immunoSEQ multiplex PCR; in TCRdb, only in-frame clones are kept and a portion is missing. The sample includes 40,000 to 60,000 clones, 80% to 90% seen only once; the top ten take roughly 3.2%. Sequencing was performed on unsorted PBMCs, taken 0.8 years after starting antiretroviral therapy. The receptors here all came from a young woman with HIV.

The chain couples TRBV28 to TRBJ2-2; the D gene is possibly TRBD2 (5 bases). This CDR3 contains 14 residues. Per germline, CDR1 MDHEN and CDR2 SYDVKM. V was cut by 0 bases and J by 6 bases, with 8 bases left in between. CDR3 sequence reads: CASSLWRDAGELFF. Written as DNA, the CDR3 is TGTGCCAGCAGTTTATGGAGGGATGCCGGGGAGCTGTTTTTT.

This chain connects TRBV6-5 to TRBJ1-1; D gene uncertain. The CDR3 is 12 residues long. CDR1 is MNHEY and CDR2 is SVGAGI in the germline V gene. Between the trimmed V and J ends, which lost 5 bases and 0 bases, there was a span of 4 bases. The CDR3 spells CASSRMNTEAFF. CDR3 DNA: TGTGCCAGCAGTAGGATGAACACTGAAGCTTTCTTT.

CDR3 coding DNA: TGTGCCAGCAGCTTAGACAGGGGGCTTAATCAGCCCCAGCATTTT. Translated: CASSLDRGLNQPQHF. This chain links TRBV11-2 with TRBJ1-5; 8 positions match TRBD1. The CDR3 extends over 15 amino acids. V shed 0 bases and J 4 bases; nucleotides not matched to a gene: 2. In germline, CDR1 is SGHAT, CDR2 FQNNGV.

The chain is built from TRBV20-1 and TRBJ2-2; D gene unclear. V was pared by 6 bases and J by 1 base, with 3 bases between. Germline CDR1 and CDR2: DFQATT and SNEGSKA (reference sequence). This CDR3 region has 11 residues. The CDR3 sequence: CSAQNTGELFF. Written as DNA, the CDR3 is TGCAGTGCCCAGAACACCGGGGAGCTGTTTTTT.

This chain connects TRBV27 to TRBJ2-7; TRBD2 matches 7 bases. Germline CDR1 and CDR2: MNHEY and SMNVEV (reference sequence). The V gene end was trimmed by 0 bases and the J gene end by 5 bases; junction bases not matched to a gene: 10. There are 16 residues in the CDR3. In nucleotides, the CDR3 is TGTGCCAGCAGTTTATCAGCGGGACTGTTTCTCCACGAGCAGTACTTC. This codes for CASSLSAGLFLHEQYF.

The CDR3 DNA is TGCGCCAGCAGCTTGAGGAGGGAGTTGCTCACCGGGGAGCTGTTTTTT. Its translation is CASSLRRELLTGELFF. The chain employs TRBV5-1 and TRBJ2-2, with a possible D match to TRBD2 (6 bases). CDR1 is SGHRS, CDR2 YFSETQ, per germline. This CDR3 has 16 amino acids. Trimming cost V 1 base and J 4 bases, with 14 bases left between them. The entire variable domain, with the rest obtained from reference TRBV5-1 and TRBJ2-2, is as follows: KAGVTQTPRYLIKTRGQQVTLSCSPISGHRSVSWYQQTPGQGLQFLFEYFSETQRNKGNFPGRFSGRQFSNSRSEMNVSTLELGDSALYLCASSLRRELLTGELFFGEGSRLTVL.

The chain recombines TRBV28 with TRBJ1-5, with 9 bases aligning to TRBD1. Trimming at V came to 3 bases and at J to 7 bases, leaving 7 bases not matched to a gene. CDR3 size: 15 residues. CDR1 is MDHEN, CDR2 SYDVKM, per germline. The CDR3 protein is CASSFRQGGHQPQHF. The CDR3 DNA follows: TGTGCCAGCAGTTTCCGACAGGGGGGGCACCAGCCCCAGCATTTT. Full variable domain (missing parts from reference TRBV28 and TRBJ1-5): DVKVTQSSRYLVKRTGEKVFLECVQDMDHENMFWYRQDPGLGLRLIYFSYDVKMKEKGDIPEGYSVSREKKERFSLILESASTNQTSMYLCASSFRQGGHQPQHFGDGTRLSIL.

The chain links TRBV7-2 to TRBJ2-1; 10 positions agree with TRBD2. Germline V gene lookup returns CDR1 SGHTA and CDR2 FQGNSA. Germline trimming cut 5 bases from V and 3 bases from J; bases unmatched to any gene: 7. The CDR3 is made up of 16 amino acids. The CDR3 DNA sequence: TGTGCCAGCAGCATCAGACTAGCGGGTGACTACAATGAGCAGTTCTTC. It codes for CASSIRLAGDYNEQFF.

This clone was detected once. The chain recombines TRBV27 with TRBJ2-7; D is possibly TRBD1 or TRBD2 (5 bases each). CDR1 MNHEY and CDR2 SMNVEV come from the germline V gene (reference sequence). V lost 7 bases, J lost 3 bases, and 16 bases lay in between. The CDR3 has 14 residues. CDR3: CASIRPGTLYEQYF. The CDR3 nucleotides are TGTGCCAGCATCCGACCGGGGACCCTCTACGAGCAGTACTTC.

This chain links TRBV28 with TRBJ2-3; 8 bases align to TRBD1. The CDR3 spans 14 residues. Trimming cost V 5 bases and J 4 bases; bases outside gene matches: 5. Germline V gives CDR1 MDHEN, CDR2 SYDVKM. The CDR3 loop is CASSDGQGADTQYF. CDR3 sequence (DNA): TGTGCCAGCAGTGATGGACAGGGCGCAGATACGCAGTATTTT.

The chain joins TRBV5-1 to TRBJ2-3; 7 bases align to TRBD2. The J segment lost 2 bases and the V segment lost 2 bases, leaving 17 bases of the junction unmatched. The germline CDR1 and CDR2 sequences are SGHRS and YFSETQ. The CDR3 runs 19 residues. The CDR3 here is CASSLPDPLAVPYTDTQYF. The CDR3 DNA follows: TGCGCCAGCAGCTTACCTGACCCGCTAGCGGTGCCTTACACAGATACGCAGTATTTT.

The count of this clone is one. The rearrangement joins TRBV28 to TRBJ1-1; TRBD1 might be the D (6 bases). Germline V CDR1 and CDR2: MDHEN, SYDVKM. The V and J ends lost 5 bases and 1 base respectively, with 11 bases between them. The CDR3 consists of 14 residues. The CDR3 nucleotides read TGTGCCAGCAGTCCCCGGGGGCCGAACACTGAAGCTTTCTTT. Its translation: CASSPRGPNTEAFF.

The V and J genes are TRBV7-9 and TRBJ2-5; perhaps TRBD2 as D (6 bases). Trimming left V 6 bases short and J 5 bases short, with 16 bases between. Germline-derived CDR1 and CDR2 are SEHNR and FQNEAQ (reference sequence). The CDR3 covers 14 residues. CDR3 coding DNA: TGTGCCAGCAGTGATAATATGGGGGGTGAGACCCAGTACTTC. Protein sequence: CASSDNMGGETQYF.

This chain joins TRBV6-5 and TRBJ2-7; D perhaps matches TRBD1 (5 bases). Trimming pared 5 bases from V and 5 bases from J, leaving 16 bases between. The V gene's germline CDR1 is MNHEY and CDR2 SVGAGI. This CDR3 region has 14 residues. The CDR3 DNA follows: TGTGCCAGCAGTCCGTATGCAGGGTCCCACGAGCAGTACTTC. It yields the protein CASSPYAGSHEQYF.

This sequence joins TRBV5-4 and TRBJ1-4; D is unresolved. The CDR3 is made up of 16 amino acids. With 4 bases removed from V and 0 bases from J, the gap between germline ends came to 13 bases. Germline V CDR1 and CDR2: SGHNT, YYREEE (reference sequence). CDR3 region: CASSPRSGSTNEKLFF. For the CDR3, the DNA is TGTGCCAGCAGCCCCCGTAGCGGATCAACTAATGAAAAACTGTTTTTT.

This clone was recorded a few times. The rearrangement uses TRBV9 and TRBJ1-2, with no clear D. CDR1 is SGDLS, CDR2 YYNGEE, per germline. CDR3 length: 16 residues. V was clipped by 1 base and J by 9 bases, with 22 bases between them. The CDR3 is CASSVSAVRTLWSYTF. Here the CDR3 DNA reads TGTGCCAGCAGCGTATCTGCAGTTAGGACCCTATGGAGCTACACCTTC.

The chain recombines TRBV6-4 with TRBJ2-3; D is undetermined. Germline-derived CDR1 and CDR2 are MRHNA and SNTAGT. Trimming took 2 bases from V and 1 from J, leaving 4 bases between them. The CDR3 length is 13 residues. DNA for the CDR3: TGTGCCAGCAGTGACAGGGGCACAGATACGCAGTATTTT. Amino acids: CASSDRGTDTQYF.

This chain links TRBV19 with TRBJ2-7; D gene ambiguous. This CDR3 has 13 amino acids. V lost 1 base, J lost 4 bases, and 8 bases lay in between. Per the germline V gene, CDR1 is LNHDA and CDR2 is SQIVND (reference sequence). The CDR3 region is CASSIAVDYEQYF. The CDR3, as DNA: TGTGCCAGTAGTATAGCAGTAGATTACGAGCAGTACTTC.

This chain connects TRBV7-8 to TRBJ1-5; no definite D call. Germline V gene lookup returns CDR1 SGHVS and CDR2 FQNEAQ. Trimming removed 2 bases at V and 2 bases at J, with 10 bases between. The CDR3 contains 15 residues. DNA for the CDR3: TGTGCCAGCAGCTTATGGCAGGTGGGCAATCAGCCCCAGCATTTT. Translating gives CASSLWQVGNQPQHF.

This clone turned up a few times. V is TRBV7-8 and J is TRBJ1-2; TRBD1 might be the D (5 bases). Germline V CDR1 and CDR2: SGHVS, FQNEAQ. The CDR3 length is 13 residues. Trimming stripped 1 base from V and 7 bases from J, with 10 bases between. As DNA, the CDR3 is TGTGCCAGCAGCTTAGGAGAGGGGAGTGGCTACACCTTC. It codes for CASSLGEGSGYTF. Using reference TRBV7-8 and TRBJ1-2 for the parts outside the CDR3, the full variable domain is GAGVSQSPRYKVAKRGQDVALRCDPISGHVSLFWYQQALGQGPEFLTYFQNEAQLDKSGLPSDRFFAERPEGSVSTLKIQRTQQEDSAVYLCASSLGEGSGYTFGSGTRLTVV.

This clone was counted once. The genes are TRBV4-1 and TRBJ2-5; D may be TRBD2 (6 bases). The germline V gene encodes CDR1 MGHRA and CDR2 YSYEKL. V lost 4 bases and J 5 bases, leaving 8 bases between the germline ends. The CDR3 runs 12 residues. CDR3 coding DNA: TGCGCCAGCAGCCGAGGAGGGGAGACCCAGTACTTC. Its protein product is CASSRGGETQYF.

This chain connects TRBV18 to TRBJ2-3; D is unclear. V was clipped by 1 base and J by 2 bases, with 10 bases between them. The CDR3 is 15 amino acids. Germline V gene sequence: CDR1 KGHSH, CDR2 LQKENI. CDR3 in amino acids: CASSPQVHFTDTQYF. The CDR3 DNA reads as TGTGCCAGCTCACCACAGGTCCACTTCACAGATACGCAGTATTTT.

The chain carries TRBV28 and TRBJ2-7; 7 bases map to TRBD1. The germline gives CDR1 MDHEN, CDR2 SYDVKM. CDR3 length: 16 amino acids. V gave up 6 bases and J gave up 0 bases; unmatched junction bases: 11. CDR3: CASSLRGRPSSYEQYF. The CDR3 region has the DNA TGTGCCAGCAGCCTTAGGGGGCGACCCAGCTCCTACGAGCAGTACTTC.

The chain combines TRBV7-2 with TRBJ1-6, with unresolved D. Germline CDR1 is SGHTA and CDR2 is FQGNSA. The CDR3 runs 13 residues. Between the trimmed V and J ends, which lost 4 bases and 9 bases, there was a span of 10 bases. CDR3 sequence (DNA): TGTGCCAGCAGCTCACTTGGGGTTTCACCCCTCCACTTT. This codes for CASSSLGVSPLHF.

This rearrangement joins TRBV5-1 to TRBJ2-3; 8 nucleotides align to TRBD2. The ends lost 0 bases at V and 5 bases at J; junction bases unmatched: 8. The CDR3 is 16 amino acids. Germline CDR1 and CDR2: SGHRS and YFSETQ. Written as DNA, the CDR3 is TGCGCCAGCAGCTTGGTATTGGCGGGAGGCGAAGATACGCAGTATTTT. It codes for CASSLVLAGGEDTQYF.

V is TRBV6-1 and J is TRBJ1-4; 9 bases are a match to TRBD1. The ends lost 5 bases at V and 7 bases at J; junction bases unmatched: 5. CDR1 and CDR2 (germline): MNHNS, SASEGT. The CDR3 is made up of 14 amino acids. The CDR3 DNA reads TGTGCCAGCAGTATACAGGGGGCAAGTGAAAAACTGTTTTTT. Its translation is CASSIQGASEKLFF.

The chain carries TRBV18 and TRBJ2-2, with 9 bases lining up with TRBD1. V was pared by 6 bases and J by 4 bases, with 6 bases of the junction left unmatched. This CDR3 is built from 15 residues. Germline lookup yields CDR1 KGHSH and CDR2 LQKENI. The CDR3 sequence: CASSQDRGSTGELFF. CDR3 in DNA: TGTGCCAGCTCTCAGGACAGGGGTAGCACCGGGGAGCTGTTTTTT.

In this sample, this clone turned up a few times. Here the CDR3 DNA reads TGTGCCAGCAGCTCGAGCTGGGGGGGCGGCTACACCTTC. Residues: CASSSSWGGGYTF. This chain links TRBV7-9 with TRBJ1-2; weak D call: TRBD1 (6 bases). Trimming shortened V by 4 bases and J by 8 bases, and 14 bases separated the two germline ends. The germline CDR1 and CDR2 sequences are SEHNR and FQNEAQ (reference sequence). CDR3 length: 13 residues.

V gene TRBV7-2 combines with J gene TRBJ1-1; D gene uncertain. Germline CDR1 reads SGHTA; CDR2 reads FQGNSA. The CDR3 is 12 residues long. Trimming removed 4 bases at V and 0 bases at J, with 3 bases between. This chain's CDR3 is CASSYMNTEAFF. For the CDR3, the DNA is TGTGCCAGCAGCTACATGAACACTGAAGCTTTCTTT. Full variable domain (missing parts from reference TRBV7-2 and TRBJ1-1): GAGVSQSPSNKVTEKGKDVELRCDPISGHTALYWYRQSLGQGLEFLIYFQGNSAPDKSGLPSDRFSAERTGGSVSTLTIQRTQQEDSAVYLCASSYMNTEAFFGQGTRLTVV.